This TCR beta chain was sequenced in a study of CD8 T cells in ankylosing spondylitis (dated by TCRdb to 2015 to 2018). Study-wide context: The study set out to find disease-linked TCR variants by profiling T cell receptor beta repertoires in ankylosing spondylitis patients and healthy donors. Peripheral blood was sampled, and synovial fluid was additionally collected from ankylosing spondylitis patients. The full study cohort comprised 25 ankylosing spondylitis patients and around 100 healthy donors.

Points the paper makes about the study in general: Some motif variants had previously been reported in the synovial fluid and blood of reactive arthritis patients, which suggests shared mechanisms of disease initiation. A TCR beta motif made up of several highly homologous amino acid variants appeared to be characteristic of blood from ankylosing spondylitis patients. The disease-linked clones showed a CD8+ phenotype and occurred at relatively low frequencies in peripheral blood. The disease-linked clones were reported as significantly enriched in matched synovial fluid samples from ankylosing spondylitis patients.

The instrument was an Illumina HiSeq 2500. Quantitative 5'-RACE with molecular barcodes was the method used to prepare the TCR beta libraries. For the original study's pipeline: A new computational method, built on a probabilistic model of VDJ rearrangement, was used to identify disease-linked TCR variants. The raw public reads went through TCRdb reprocessing: fastp at Q25, MiXCR clone calling, in-frame beta chains kept. Identical CDR3 proteins give one entry, which carries the most common genes and DNA. The V and J calls and clone size are TCRdb's, not the authors'. In this sample the table shows around 30,000 distinct CDR3 sequences, 7.2% of which occur a single time. The leading ten clones occupy over 9.5% of the sample. This clonotype is identified as medium-sized (0.01 to 0.1%). There is no known antigen for this receptor. Per-base qualities were not stored, and no clone one base away is much larger.

V ends up 6 bases short and J 7 bases short, with an unmatched junction base count of 10. Inclusive of the bounding cysteine and phenylalanine, the CDR3 is 15 residues long. Only the CDR3 region is kept as DNA, spanning 45 bases read in frame from base 1. CDR1 and CDR2 are drawn from the germline V gene: MNHEY, SVGAGI. Sequencing was done on a sample of blood, either unsorted or a sorted T cell fraction (not recorded which). The chain uses TRBV6-5 and TRBJ2-2; TRBD2 agrees with 8 junctional bases. The origin of this receptor is a male donor with ankylosing spondylitis or in good health (not recorded which). The CDR3 has the sequence CASRVGTSWNGELFF. The sequenced DNA is TGTGCCAGCAGAGTCGGGACTAGTTGGAACGGGGAGCTGTTTTTT.